A single sample gave rise to the 12 T cell receptor beta chains below, sequenced in a study of blood T cell repertoires in COVID-19. Assay used: immunoSEQ multiplex PCR; TCRdb lists only in-frame clones, some missing. The sample has 150,000 to 200,000 clones, approximately 93% seen once. Sequencing used peripheral blood. The source of these receptors is a woman aged 55-69 years with COVID-19, enrolled during active disease.

This chain connects TRBV4-1 to TRBJ1-5; D ambiguous. This CDR3 is built from 15 residues. V lost 0 bases to trimming and J lost 6 bases, with 12 bases between them. Germline values: CDR1 MGHRA, CDR2 YSYEKL. The DNA for the CDR3 is TGCGCCAGCAGCCAAGATGGAGAGGGAATTCAGCCCCAGCATTTT. Protein product: CASSQDGEGIQPQHF.

In nucleotides, the CDR3 is TGTGCCAGCAGCGGCTACACGGCGCAGGGTGAAAAACTGTTTTTT. Amino acids: CASSGYTAQGEKLFF. The chain uses TRBV6-5 and TRBJ1-4; possible D gene TRBD1, 5 bases. V lost 6 bases, J lost 7 bases, and 18 bases lay in between. Germline values: CDR1 MNHEY, CDR2 SVGAGI. The CDR3 covers 15 residues.

The V call is TRBV20-1, the J call TRBJ1-5; TRBD1 aligns across 7 bases. Trimming took 3 bases from V and 6 from J; bases not matched to a gene: 8. In germline, CDR1 is DFQATT, CDR2 SNEGSKA (reference sequence). This CDR3 spans 14 amino acids. CDR3 in amino acids: CSASWGRGVQPQHF. CDR3 coding DNA: TGCAGTGCTAGTTGGGGCAGGGGGGTTCAGCCCCAGCATTTT.

The chain carries TRBV21-1 and TRBJ1-5; TRBD1 reflects the table's D call only, with no check against the DNA. TRBV21-1 represents a pseudogene. The length of the CDR3 is 19 residues. The CDR3 reads CASSKVPDTGQGTPQPQHF. CDR3 nucleotides: TGTGCCAGCAGCAAAGTACCGGACACGGGACAGGGGACCCCACAGCCCCAGCATTTT.

V usage is TRBV4-3 and J usage is TRBJ2-5, with 7 bases aligning to TRBD1. Germline CDR1 LGHNA, CDR2 YSLEER. J gave up 5 bases and V 0 bases, and 6 bases lay outside the gene matches. This CDR3 contains 15 residues. The CDR3 reads CASSQDRGRGETQYF. CDR3 bases: TGCGCCAGCAGCCAAGATAGGGGGCGAGGGGAGACCCAGTACTTC.

This rearrangement joins TRBV5-1 to TRBJ1-1; 12 bases are shared with TRBD1. CDR3 length: 16 amino acids. The germline V gene has CDR1 SGHRS and CDR2 YFSETQ. V shed 4 bases and J 1 base; nucleotides not matched to a gene: 5. The CDR3 spells CASSRDRGRENTEAFF. For the CDR3, the DNA is TGCGCCAGCAGCAGGGACAGGGGGCGGGAGAACACTGAAGCTTTCTTT.

The sample holds one count of this clone. The chain uses TRBV7-2 and TRBJ1-3; the D gene is possibly TRBD1 (6 bases). The CDR3 loop spans 16 amino acids. V lost 5 bases to trimming and J lost 0 bases, with 14 bases between them. Germline lookup yields CDR1 SGHTA and CDR2 FQGNSA. The CDR3 protein is CASSREGTNSGNTIYF. In DNA form, the CDR3 reads TGTGCCAGCAGCAGAGAAGGGACAAACTCTGGAAACACCATATATTTT.

The chain couples TRBV4-1 to TRBJ1-1; 9 bases are shared with TRBD1. The CDR3 totals 16 residues. V was clipped by 2 bases and J by 5 bases; unmatched bases: 9. The germline gives CDR1 MGHRA, CDR2 YSYEKL. CDR3 nucleotide sequence: TGCGCCAGCAGCCAACCCGGGGGGACAGGGTGGACTGAAGCTTTCTTT. Translated, it gives CASSQPGGTGWTEAFF.

Only one count was recorded for this clone. The CDR3 coding sequence is TGTGCCAGCAGTGTTCGCAGGGGCCAGAACTATGGCTACACCTTC. Protein sequence: CASSVRRGQNYGYTF. The chain carries TRBV2 and TRBJ1-2, with D tentatively TRBD1 (6 bases). The V gene's germline CDR1 is SNHLY and CDR2 FYNNEI. V lost 4 bases to trimming and J lost 2 bases, with 14 bases between them. The CDR3 totals 15 residues.

V usage is TRBV7-8 and J usage is TRBJ2-6; D gene ambiguous. The CDR3 has 15 residues. Trimming took 1 base from V and 0 from J, leaving 4 bases between them. The germline V gene encodes CDR1 SGHVS and CDR2 FQNEAQ. In DNA, the CDR3 is TGTGCCAGCAGCTTAGTATACTCTGGGGCCAACGTCCTGACTTTC. Translated, it gives CASSLVYSGANVLTF.

The chain employs TRBV5-6 and TRBJ2-4, with a weak D call TRBD2 (5 bases). The V and J ends lost 3 bases and 7 bases respectively, with 17 bases between them. Germline CDR1 is SGHDT and CDR2 is YYEEEE. This CDR3 is built from 15 residues. Here the CDR3 DNA reads TGTGCCAGCAGCTACCGGGGTTTTGTGGGGAACATTCAGTACTTC. Its protein product is CASSYRGFVGNIQYF.

This chain connects TRBV29-1 to TRBJ2-2, with D possibly matching TRBD2 (5 bases). With 7 bases removed from V and 5 bases from J, the gap between germline ends came to 14 bases. In germline, CDR1 is SQVTM, CDR2 ANQGSEA. The CDR3 has 13 amino acids. CDR3 bases: TGCAGCGGCAGGAATTCGGGGACCGGGGAGCTGTTTTTT. Amino acids: CSGRNSGTGELFF.